This passage covers 23 T cell receptor beta chains from one sample sequenced in a study of T cells after yellow fever vaccination. Via MiXCR, TCRdb re-called the 5' RACE reads, giving one row per CDR3 protein. The table shows about 13,000 distinct CDR3 sequences, with approximately 4.9% occurring only once. The source was PBMCs, either bulk or a sorted T-cell subset (CD4+, CD8+, memory, or dextramer-sorted; not recorded which), collected 45 days after the yellow fever booster vaccination. The receptors shown here come from a young man who received the YFV17D yellow fever vaccine.

This clonotype has a count of ten or more. J is TRBJ1-4 and V is TRBV12-3 or TRBV12-4; D not certain. The length of the CDR3 is 14 residues. The V and J ends lost 6 bases and 3 bases respectively, with 11 bases between them. The CDR3 DNA is TGTGCCAGCAGGCCGCGGCGGGCTAATGAAAAACTGTTTTTT. Translating gives CASRPRRANEKLFF.

This clonotype came up many times. This chain joins TRBV5-1 and TRBJ2-1; 7 bases fit TRBD2. Looked up from germline, CDR1 is SGHRS and CDR2 is YFSETQ. J lost 8 bases, V lost 4 bases, and 9 bases had no gene match. This CDR3 is built from 14 residues. CDR3 in DNA: TGCGCCAGCAGCCCGGGAGGTAGCAGACATGAGCAGTTCTTC. It translates to CASSPGGSRHEQFF.

This clonotype was found many times. The rearrangement joins TRBV12-3 or TRBV12-4 to TRBJ2-1; D not certain. The CDR3 is 12 residues long. With 5 bases removed from V and 8 bases from J, the gap between germline ends came to 10 bases. The CDR3 loop is CASSVFLDEQFF. CDR3 coding DNA: TGTGCCAGCAGTGTGTTTTTGGATGAGCAGTTCTTC.

Many counts were recorded for this clonotype. One end of the junction fails to match germline, which may point to a read error. V and J are TRBV19 and TRBJ2-1; D unclear. The length of the CDR3 is 8 residues. Germline V gives CDR1 LNHDA, CDR2 SQIVND (reference sequence). CDR3 region: CASSIQSF. The CDR3 DNA is TGTGCCAGTAGTATCCAAAGCTTC.

This clonotype was detected ten times or more. V is TRBV27 and J is TRBJ2-7; 10 bases align to TRBD2. Trimming removed 6 bases from V and 2 bases from J; junction bases left unmatched: 4. The CDR3 contains 14 residues. From germline, CDR1 is MNHEY and CDR2 SMNVEV (reference sequence). The CDR3 DNA is TGTGCCAGCAGGACAACTAGCGGGACCTACGAGCAGTACTTC. Amino acid sequence: CASRTTSGTYEQYF.

Ten or more counts support this clonotype. This sequence joins TRBV19 and TRBJ1-5; D possibly corresponds to TRBD1 (6 bases). CDR3 length: 16 residues. Trimming took off 5 bases at V and 0 bases at J, with 14 bases between the two ends. Germline V gives CDR1 LNHDA, CDR2 SQIVND (reference sequence). The CDR3 DNA reads as TGTGCCAGTAGTGGACTTCAGGGGTTTAGCAATCAGCCCCAGCATTTT. It specifies CASSGLQGFSNQPQHF.

This clonotype has a count of ten or more. J is TRBJ2-7 and V is TRBV2; weak D call: TRBD2 (6 bases). Looked up from germline, CDR1 is SNHLY and CDR2 is FYNNEI. The CDR3 has 15 amino acids. Trimming took 2 bases from V and 4 from J, leaving 15 bases between them. The CDR3 DNA follows: TGTGCCAGCAGTGAAATGGACGGGAGTCATTACGAGCAGTACTTC. Translation gives CASSEMDGSHYEQYF.

At least ten counts were recorded for this clonotype. The chain recombines TRBV5-5 with TRBJ2-7, with D possibly TRBD2 on 5 matching bases. Germline V gives CDR1 SGHKS, CDR2 YYEKEE (reference sequence). Trimming cost V 4 bases and J 2 bases, with 13 bases left between them. The CDR3 contains 14 residues. CDR3 protein: CASSEGPTAYEQYF. As DNA, the CDR3 is TGTGCCAGCAGCGAGGGCCCAACCGCCTACGAGCAGTACTTC.

This clonotype was seen repeatedly, ten times or more. The chain links TRBV10-3 to TRBJ2-1, with TRBD2 matching 9 bases. This CDR3 spans 14 amino acids. Unmatched junction bases numbered 12, after V lost 11 bases and J lost 7 bases. Germline V gene data show CDR1 as ENHRY and CDR2 as SYGVKD. CDR3 loop: CASLAGETGNEQFF. The CDR3, as DNA: TGTGCCTCCTTAGCGGGAGAGACGGGAAATGAGCAGTTCTTC.

Ten or more counts support this clonotype. The chain has TRBV29-1 and TRBJ1-6; 10 bases line up with TRBD1. The germline V gene has CDR1 SQVTM and CDR2 ANQGSEA. This CDR3 contains 12 residues. Trimming at V came to 7 bases and at J to 9 bases, leaving 3 bases not matched to a gene. In DNA form, the CDR3 reads TGCAGCGCTCGGGACAGGGGTTCACCCCTCCACTTT. It yields the protein CSARDRGSPLHF.

With regard to this clonotype: A much bigger clone sits one base away, suggesting this may be a read error. The rearrangement links TRBV30 to TRBJ2-6, with D possibly matching TRBD2 (5 bases). Germline-derived CDR1 and CDR2 are GTSNPN and SVGIG (reference sequence). There are 12 residues in the CDR3. CDR3 sequence: CAWSTGVNVLTF. CDR3 in DNA: TGTGCCTGGAGTACCGGGGTCAACGTCCTGACTTTC.

This clonotype was recorded many times. The rearrangement joins TRBV6-5 to TRBJ2-1; 8 bases agree with TRBD2. Germline CDR1 and CDR2: MNHEY and SVGAGI. The CDR3 extends over 15 amino acids. V was pared by 0 bases and J by 8 bases, with 6 bases of the junction left unmatched. As DNA, the CDR3 is TGTGCCAGCAGTTACTCGCGGGAGGCCCCCTATGAGCAGTTCTTC. This translates into CASSYSREAPYEQFF.

In this sample, this clonotype turned up many times. This rearrangement joins TRBV12-3 or TRBV12-4 to TRBJ2-7; D uncertain. Trimming shortened V by 6 bases and J by 6 bases, and 21 bases separated the two germline ends. The CDR3 is 15 residues long. The CDR3 is CASSPGVPRPGEQYF. As DNA, the CDR3 is TGTGCCAGCAGCCCGGGCGTCCCACGGCCAGGCGAGCAGTACTTC.

This clonotype appeared many times. Relative to the germline gene, one junction end is altered; a read error may explain this. V usage is TRBV12-3 or TRBV12-4 and J usage is TRBJ2-1; D might be TRBD2 (6 bases). CDR3 length: 13 residues. The CDR3 loop is CASTSRRREPFSF. CDR3 nucleotide sequence: TGTGCCAGCACCTCCAGGAGGCGGGAACCTTTCTCGTTC.

Ten or more counts support this clonotype. The V call is TRBV12-3 or TRBV12-4, the J call TRBJ2-7; D remains unclear. The CDR3 has 12 amino acids. V gave up 1 base and J gave up 7 bases, with 8 bases separating them. The CDR3 DNA reads as TGTGCCAGCAGTTTAGGAGTAGGGGAGCAGTACTTC. It yields the protein CASSLGVGEQYF.

Ten or more counts support this clonotype. The rearrangement links TRBV6-5 to TRBJ1-2; 7 bases match TRBD1. The CDR3 consists of 17 residues. V shed 0 bases, J shed 4 bases, and the junction held 11 bases outside the gene matches. Germline CDR1 MNHEY, CDR2 SVGAGI. The CDR3 loop reads CASSYSIVGQAPYGYTF. In DNA, the CDR3 is TGTGCCAGCAGTTACTCGATAGTTGGACAGGCCCCCTATGGCTACACCTTC.

This clonotype was picked up many times. The rearrangement links TRBV7-8 to TRBJ2-7; D is ambiguous. This CDR3 spans 11 amino acids. Looked up from germline, CDR1 is SGHVS and CDR2 is FQNEAQ. The V and J ends lost 5 bases and 4 bases respectively, with 6 bases between them. The CDR3 DNA follows: TGTGCCAGCAGCAAGGATTACGAGCAGTACTTC. Protein: CASSKDYEQYF.

This clonotype was counted many times. The chain carries TRBV7-9 and TRBJ2-3; a possible D gene is TRBD1 (5 bases). Trimming pared 4 bases from V and 5 bases from J, leaving 13 bases between. CDR1 is SEHNR, CDR2 FQNEAQ, per germline (reference sequence). The CDR3 runs 14 residues. CDR3 loop: CASSSTLQGDTQYF. The CDR3 bases are TGTGCCAGCAGCTCGACCCTCCAGGGAGATACGCAGTATTTT. Complete variable domain (other parts from reference TRBV7-9 and TRBJ2-3): DTGVSQNPRHKITKRGQNVTFRCDPISEHNRLYWYRQTLGQGPEFLTYFQNEAQLEKSRLLSDRFSAERPKGSFSTLEIQRTEQGDSAMYLCASSSTLQGDTQYFGPGTRLTVL.

This clonotype was recorded many times. The chain links TRBV5-6 to TRBJ2-1, with 7 positions matching TRBD1. Germline V lookup: CDR1 SGHDT, CDR2 YYEEEE. There are 13 residues in the CDR3. V dropped 3 bases and J dropped 5; count of bases not matched to a gene: 2. The CDR3 loop is CASSYGQDNEQFF. CDR3 DNA sequence: TGTGCCAGCAGCTACGGACAGGACAATGAGCAGTTCTTC.

This clonotype has at least ten counts. V and J are TRBV6-1 and TRBJ2-3; D is unresolved. The length of the CDR3 is 14 residues. The V and J ends lost 6 bases and 6 bases respectively, with 16 bases between them. CDR1 and CDR2 (germline): MNHNS, SASEGT. CDR3 bases: TGTGCCAGCAGAGACCGGGCGACCTGGGATACGCAGTATTTT. As protein: CASRDRATWDTQYF.

This clonotype was observed at least ten times. This rearrangement joins TRBV14 to TRBJ1-6; no firm D call. CDR1 is SGHDN, CDR2 FVKESK, per germline. The V end lost 4 bases, the J end lost 12 bases, and 13 bases lay between the germline ends. The CDR3 contains 13 residues. CDR3 DNA: TGTGCCAGCAGCCCCCTGTTAATGGAACCCCTCCACTTT. It encodes CASSPLLMEPLHF.

This clonotype was picked up many times. The chain carries TRBV27 and TRBJ1-2, with D hard to call. V was cut by 8 bases and J by 5 bases, with 12 bases left in between. Germline values: CDR1 MNHEY, CDR2 SMNVEV (reference sequence). This CDR3 has 12 residues. The DNA of the CDR3 is TGTGCCAGCGCTACCTGGGGATATGGCTACACCTTC. Residues: CASATWGYGYTF.

J is TRBJ1-4 and V is TRBV12-3 or TRBV12-4; 12 nucleotides match TRBD1. CDR3 size: 16 residues. J was trimmed by 6 bases and V by 1 base; bases with no gene match: 3. The CDR3 sequence is CASSLGGTGGYEKLFF. CDR3 DNA sequence: TGTGCCAGCAGTTTAGGCGGGACAGGGGGCTATGAAAAACTGTTTTTT.